The clone carrying this TCR beta chain was counted only a few times. This sample is drawn from a study of T cells of healthy individuals. Each CDR3 protein is one row after TCRdb ran MiXCR on the 5' RACE reads. The repertoire holds around 100,000 distinct CDR3 sequences, 17% seen once, with around 6.4% in the top ten. Germline-derived CDR1 and CDR2 are MNHEY and SVGEGT. There are 16 residues in the CDR3. V was clipped by 6 bases and J by 6 bases, with 21 bases between them. The J gene is TRBJ1-5, the V gene TRBV6-2 or TRBV6-3; a weak D match, TRBD1 (5 bases). This receptor was obtained from a human donor in good health. CDR3 sequence: CASRDRDSFITQPQHF. DNA of the CDR3: TGTGCCAGCAGGGATCGTGACAGCTTTATAACTCAGCCCCAGCATTTT.